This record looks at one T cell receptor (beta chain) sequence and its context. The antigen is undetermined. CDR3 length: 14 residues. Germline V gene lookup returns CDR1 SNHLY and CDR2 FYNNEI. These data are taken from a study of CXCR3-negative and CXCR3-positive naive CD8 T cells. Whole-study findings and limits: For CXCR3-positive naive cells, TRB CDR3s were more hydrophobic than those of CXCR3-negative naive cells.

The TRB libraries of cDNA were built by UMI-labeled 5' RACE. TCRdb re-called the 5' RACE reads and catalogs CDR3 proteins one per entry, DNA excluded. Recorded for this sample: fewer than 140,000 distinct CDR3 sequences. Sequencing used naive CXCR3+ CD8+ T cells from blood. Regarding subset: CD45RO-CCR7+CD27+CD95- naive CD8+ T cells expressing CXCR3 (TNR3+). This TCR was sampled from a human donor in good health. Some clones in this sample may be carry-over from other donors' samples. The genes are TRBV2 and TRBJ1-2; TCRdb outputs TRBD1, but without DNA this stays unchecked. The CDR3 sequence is CASSVGHYNYGYTF.